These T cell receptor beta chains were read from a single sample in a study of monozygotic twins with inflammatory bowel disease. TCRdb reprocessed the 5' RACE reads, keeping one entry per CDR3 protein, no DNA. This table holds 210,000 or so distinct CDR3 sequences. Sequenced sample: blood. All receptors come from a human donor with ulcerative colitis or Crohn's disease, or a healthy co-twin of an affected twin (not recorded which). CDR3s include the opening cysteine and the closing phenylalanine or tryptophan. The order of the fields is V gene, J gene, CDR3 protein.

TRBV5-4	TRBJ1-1	CASIRSGERRPEAFF
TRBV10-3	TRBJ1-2	CAISESTVPNYGYTF
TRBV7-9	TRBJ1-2	CASSPGRGHGYTF
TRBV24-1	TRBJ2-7	CATSLSGTYEQYF
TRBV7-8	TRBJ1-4	CASSSQISHNEKLFF
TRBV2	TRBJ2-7	CASKGLRRGTYEQYF
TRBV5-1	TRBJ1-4	CASSLRYIGTIDEKLFF
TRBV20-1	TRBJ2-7	CSARGAAFHPEQYF
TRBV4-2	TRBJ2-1	CASSQLASGDNEQFF
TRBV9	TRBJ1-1	CASSVDGRNTEAFF
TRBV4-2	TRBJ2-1	CASSQGTSGLIYNEQFF
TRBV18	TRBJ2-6	CASSLREGGSANVLTF
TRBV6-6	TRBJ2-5	CASFSGRAGETQYF
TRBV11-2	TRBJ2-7	CASSLPGVYEQYF
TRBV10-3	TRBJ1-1	CAIRATGPSGKSTEAFF
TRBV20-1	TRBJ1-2	CSARSSRGNLYGYTF
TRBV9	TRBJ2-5	CASSGAYSEETQYF
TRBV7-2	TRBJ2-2	CASIPGGLNTGELFF
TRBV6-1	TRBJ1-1	CASSESVLTEAFF
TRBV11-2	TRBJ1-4	CASSPGPEYAGKLFF
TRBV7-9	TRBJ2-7	CASSDGTGGMQYF
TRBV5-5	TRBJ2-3	CASSSTGSTDTQYF
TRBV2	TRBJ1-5	CASSGSGNQPQHF
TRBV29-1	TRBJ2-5	CSVPGQGARAQETQYF
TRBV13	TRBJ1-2	CASSPVGRGYGYTF
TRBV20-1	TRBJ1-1	CSAREDRNTEAFF
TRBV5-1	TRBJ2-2	CASSVAGFAGELFF
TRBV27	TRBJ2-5	CASSPWGGETQYF
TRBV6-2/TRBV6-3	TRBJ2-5	CASSYSNKPSGATTQYF
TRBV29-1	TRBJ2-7	CSVPDGGEQYF
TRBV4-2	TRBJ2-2	CASSQGGKGTLTGELFF
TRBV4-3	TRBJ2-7	CASSQDIRIRQYDYEQYF
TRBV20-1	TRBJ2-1	CSARVGGLAVDEQFF
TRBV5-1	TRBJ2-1	CASSLAGGGAYNEQFF
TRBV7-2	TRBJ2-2	CASSLGPAGVNTGELFF
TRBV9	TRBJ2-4	CASSVGALKDIQYF
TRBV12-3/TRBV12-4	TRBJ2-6	CASRPSGTGGSGANVLTF
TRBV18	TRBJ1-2	CASSPGGNYGYTF
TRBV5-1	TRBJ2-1	CASSVRPTSGRSLEQFF
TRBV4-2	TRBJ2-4	CASRPDSYEGGPKNMQYF
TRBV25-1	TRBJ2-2	CASMTKNTGELFF
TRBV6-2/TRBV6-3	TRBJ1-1	CASSYSTGTTFTGAFF
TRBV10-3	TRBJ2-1	CAIASYNEQFF
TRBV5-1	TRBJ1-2	CASSLDVGGAGGYTF
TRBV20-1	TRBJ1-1	CSATNRGRYEAFF
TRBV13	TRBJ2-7	CASSMGLRDSVYEQYF